The 19 T cell receptor beta chains below come from one sample, sequenced in a study of immune heterogeneity within non-small cell lung tumors. As template, the study used bulk tumor genomic DNA at roughly 600 ng per sample. Multiple widely separated biopsies were taken from each primary tumor at surgery. Samples came from untreated patients having curative surgery for newly diagnosed non-small cell lung cancer. A multiplex PCR containing 32 V primers and 13 J primers was used to amplify TCR beta CDR3. MiXCR, run by TCRdb on the multiplex PCR reads, gives a single entry per CDR3 protein. The sample yields over 5,000 distinct CDR3 sequences, 21% seen once. The source material was lung tumor tissue. All receptors derive from a woman in her sixties or seventies with non-small cell lung cancer.

By frequency in the sample, this clonotype is medium-sized. The chain combines TRBV9 with TRBJ1-2; maybe TRBD1 (6 bases). This CDR3 has 15 amino acids. Germline V gene data show CDR1 as SGDLS and CDR2 as YYNGEE. V lost 0 bases and J 4 bases, leaving 13 bases between the germline ends. The CDR3, as DNA: TGTGCCAGCAGCGTAGTGACAGGCCAGTGCTATGGCTACACCTTC. Protein sequence: CASSVVTGQCYGYTF.

The rearrangement joins TRBV25-1 to TRBJ1-3; no reliable D call. V lost 1 base and J lost 5, with 9 bases in between. The CDR3 spans 14 residues. Germline V lookup: CDR1 MGHDK, CDR2 SYGVNS. CDR3: CASSESGNRNTIYF. CDR3 nucleotide sequence: TGTGCCAGCAGTGAATCCGGCAATCGAAACACCATATATTTT.

In this sample, this clonotype is medium-sized. The chain carries TRBV5-1 and TRBJ1-2, with D hard to call. The CDR3 spans 16 residues. Germline CDR1 is SGHRS and CDR2 is YFSETQ. Deletions cut 0 bases from V and 2 bases from J, with 14 bases between. The CDR3 nucleotides read TGCGCCAGCAGCTTGGGGACTTTTCAGCAGAACTATGGCTACACCTTC. Protein sequence: CASSLGTFQQNYGYTF. Together with reference TRBV5-1 and TRBJ1-2, the CDR3 gives the full variable domain: KAGVTQTPRYLIKTRGQQVTLSCSPISGHRSVSWYQQTPGQGLQFLFEYFSETQRNKGNFPGRFSGRQFSNSRSEMNVSTLELGDSALYLCASSLGTFQQNYGYTFGSGTRLTVV.

Ten or more counts support this clonotype. The chain uses TRBV5-1 and TRBJ1-3; 9 bases are a match to TRBD1. Germline V CDR1 and CDR2: SGHRS, YFSETQ. This CDR3 comprises 16 residues. Trimming cost V 4 bases and J 2 bases; bases outside gene matches: 7. DNA for the CDR3: TGCGCCAGCAGCGGCGGGACAGGGCAAGCTGGAAACACCATATATTTT. It yields the protein CASSGGTGQAGNTIYF. The whole variable domain, filled in from reference TRBV5-1 and TRBJ1-3, reads KAGVTQTPRYLIKTRGQQVTLSCSPISGHRSVSWYQQTPGQGLQFLFEYFSETQRNKGNFPGRFSGRQFSNSRSEMNVSTLELGDSALYLCASSGGTGQAGNTIYFGEGSWLTVV.

By sample share, this clonotype is medium-sized (0.01 to 0.1%). V and J are TRBV6-1 and TRBJ2-3, with D perhaps matching TRBD2 (5 bases). CDR1 is MNHNS, CDR2 SASEGT, per germline. This CDR3 contains 13 residues. V was clipped by 5 bases and J by 3 bases, with 9 bases between them. The CDR3 coding sequence is TGTGCCAGCAGTAAGCGGAGGACAGATACGCAGTATTTT. It is translated as CASSKRRTDTQYF.

This clonotype appeared a single time. The CDR3 does not close with the conserved phenylalanine or tryptophan, likely indicating a read error. This sequence joins TRBV30 and TRBJ2-2; D gene ambiguous. Trimming pared 6 bases from V and 4 bases from J, leaving 15 bases between. The CDR3 length is 14 residues. Looked up from germline, CDR1 is GTSNPN and CDR2 is SVGIG (reference sequence). CDR3 in DNA: TGTGCCTGCCCCCCCACGGGTATCACCGGGGAGCTGTTTCTT. Protein: CACPPTGITGELFL.

Relative to its sample, this clonotype is medium-sized. The J gene is TRBJ2-3, the V gene TRBV7-3; D gene unclear. This CDR3 comprises 13 residues. V was cut by 3 bases and J by 1 base, with 5 bases left in between. The V gene's germline CDR1 is SGHTA and CDR2 FQGTGA. The CDR3 sequence is CASSFSGTDTQYF. CDR3 sequence (DNA): TGTGCCAGCAGCTTTAGTGGCACAGATACGCAGTATTTT.

The chain recombines TRBV28 with TRBJ2-6; the D is unclear. Trimming removed 7 bases at V and 0 bases at J, with 7 bases between. The CDR3 loop spans 14 amino acids. Per the germline V gene, CDR1 is MDHEN and CDR2 is SYDVKM. The CDR3 spells CASKEGSGANVLTF. The CDR3 bases are TGTGCCAGCAAAGAAGGCTCTGGGGCCAACGTCCTGACTTTC.

This clonotype was observed a handful of times. The chain employs TRBV5-1 and TRBJ2-3; 8 bases fit TRBD2. J lost 4 bases, V lost 3 bases, and 4 bases had no gene match. The CDR3 sequence is 14 residues long. Germline V gives CDR1 SGHRS, CDR2 YFSETQ. The CDR3 loop is CASSSAGVSDTQYF. CDR3 nucleotide sequence: TGCGCCAGCAGCTCAGCGGGAGTCTCAGATACGCAGTATTTT.

This clonotype was detected ten times or more. The chain links TRBV10-1 to TRBJ2-1; TRBD2 matches at 15 bases. This CDR3 has 14 amino acids. In germline, CDR1 is WNHNN, CDR2 SYGVQD (reference sequence). V was clipped by 2 bases and J by 16 bases; unmatched bases: 6. CDR3 DNA: TGCGCCAGCAGTGAGGGACTAGCGGGAGGGTCAAAATTCTTC. Translation: CASSEGLAGGSKFF.

For this clonotype: A read error may explain this, as a much larger clone is one base away. The V call is TRBV25-1, the J call TRBJ1-1; possible D gene TRBD1, 5 bases. CDR1 is MGHDK and CDR2 is SYGVNS in the germline V gene. The V gene lost 8 bases and the J gene lost 0 bases, with 10 bases spanning the gap. The CDR3 loop spans 13 amino acids. CDR3 region: CASFDRMNTEAFF. The CDR3 region has the DNA TGTGCCAGCTTTGACAGAATGAACACTGAAGCTTTCTTT.

This clonotype is termed medium-sized. Here the CDR3 reads CASTNSGRTYEQYF. In DNA form, the CDR3 reads TGTGCCAGCACGAATAGCGGGAGAACCTACGAGCAGTACTTC. The V gene is TRBV6-1, the J gene TRBJ2-7; TRBD2 aligns across 9 bases. The CDR3 covers 14 residues. V dropped 7 bases and J dropped 2; count of bases not matched to a gene: 6. Germline assignment: CDR1 MNHNS and CDR2 SASEGT.

This clonotype came up many times. The genes are TRBV7-9 and TRBJ1-4; tentative D call: TRBD1 (6 bases). V was shortened by 5 bases and J by 6 bases, with 13 bases between the two germline ends. There are 14 residues in the CDR3. Germline V gives CDR1 SEHNR, CDR2 FQNEAQ (reference sequence). The CDR3 sequence is CASSNLDSHEKLFF. The CDR3 nucleotides are TGTGCCAGCAGCAATTTGGACAGCCATGAAAAACTGTTTTTT.

This clonotype occurred many times. CDR3 protein: CASSVGTDYNEQFF. As DNA, the CDR3 is TGTGCCAGCAGTGTAGGGACAGATTACAATGAGCAGTTCTTC. V usage is TRBV6-4 and J usage is TRBJ2-1; 7 nucleotides line up with TRBD1. V trimming: 4 bases; J trimming: 4 bases; junction bases outside the gene matches: 4. The CDR3 runs to 14 residues. Germline V lookup: CDR1 MRHNA, CDR2 SNTAGT.

This clonotype is medium-sized. The chain carries TRBV6-1 and TRBJ1-4; the D gene is possibly TRBD1 (6 bases). The CDR3 consists of 15 residues. V was cut by 5 bases and J by 0 bases, with 10 bases left in between. Germline-derived CDR1 and CDR2 are MNHNS and SASEGT. The CDR3 is CASSQQGTTNEKLFF. The CDR3, as DNA: TGTGCCAGCAGTCAACAGGGAACAACTAATGAAAAACTGTTTTTT.

CDR3 in DNA: TGTGCCAGCCAGCTGTTGGGGGTAGGCCACGAGCAGTACTTC. As protein: CASQLLGVGHEQYF. The V gene is TRBV7-8, the J gene TRBJ2-7; D may be TRBD1 or TRBD2 (5 bases each). This CDR3 is built from 14 residues. Per germline, CDR1 SGHVS and CDR2 FQNEAQ. V dropped 8 bases and J dropped 5 bases, with 19 bases sitting between them.

This clonotype is medium-sized by share. The J gene is TRBJ2-7, the V gene TRBV9; TRBD2 agrees at 13 bases. The CDR3 is 15 amino acids. V was clipped by 3 bases and J by 5 bases; unmatched bases: 5. The germline V gene has CDR1 SGDLS and CDR2 YYNGEE. CDR3 sequence (DNA): TGTGCCAGCAGCGACCAAGGACTAGCGGGAGACGAGCAGTACTTC. It encodes CASSDQGLAGDEQYF.

The table lists this clonotype with many counts. The rearrangement uses TRBV11-2 and TRBJ2-3; possibly TRBD1 for D (5 bases). Germline V CDR1 and CDR2: SGHAT, FQNNGV. CDR3 size: 15 residues. V lost 5 bases and J lost 0, with 12 bases in between. The CDR3 sequence: CASSLRQTSTDTQYF. DNA of the CDR3: TGTGCCAGCAGCCTACGACAGACTAGCACAGATACGCAGTATTTT.

The table lists this clonotype with many counts. The chain joins TRBV20-1 to TRBJ1-5; 9 nucleotides match TRBD1. The junction had 5 bases not matched to a gene; V was cut back by 0 bases and J by 5 bases. The CDR3 length is 15 residues. The V gene's germline CDR1 is DFQATT and CDR2 SNEGSKA (reference sequence). CDR3 sequence: CSARESTGGDQPQHF. The CDR3 coding sequence is TGCAGTGCTAGAGAGTCGACAGGGGGGGATCAGCCCCAGCATTTT.